This entry concerns a single T cell receptor beta chain. The antigen is unknown. V lost 6 bases to trimming and J lost 0 bases, with 15 bases between them. Germline CDR1 MNHNY, CDR2 SVGAGI (reference sequence). The CDR3 runs 15 residues. The sample belongs to a study of cytomegalovirus exposure and HLA in healthy donors. Some clones are missing from TCRdb's copy, which holds only in-frame ones; the method was immunoSEQ multiplex PCR. Here the sample spans about 78,000 clones, 90% to 97% being singletons. Study observations and caveats: The CMV antigen specificity of three CMV-associated chains was confirmed through in vitro analysis.

The chain joins TRBV6-6 to TRBJ2-7, with D maybe TRBD1 (6 bases). The sequenced sample consisted of PBMCs. This TCR came from a man in his late teens or twenties in good health and CMV-seropositive. The CDR3 spells CASSRKTGGSYEQYF. The DNA of the CDR3 is TGTGCCAGCAGCCGAAAGACAGGAGGCTCCTACGAGCAGTACTTC.